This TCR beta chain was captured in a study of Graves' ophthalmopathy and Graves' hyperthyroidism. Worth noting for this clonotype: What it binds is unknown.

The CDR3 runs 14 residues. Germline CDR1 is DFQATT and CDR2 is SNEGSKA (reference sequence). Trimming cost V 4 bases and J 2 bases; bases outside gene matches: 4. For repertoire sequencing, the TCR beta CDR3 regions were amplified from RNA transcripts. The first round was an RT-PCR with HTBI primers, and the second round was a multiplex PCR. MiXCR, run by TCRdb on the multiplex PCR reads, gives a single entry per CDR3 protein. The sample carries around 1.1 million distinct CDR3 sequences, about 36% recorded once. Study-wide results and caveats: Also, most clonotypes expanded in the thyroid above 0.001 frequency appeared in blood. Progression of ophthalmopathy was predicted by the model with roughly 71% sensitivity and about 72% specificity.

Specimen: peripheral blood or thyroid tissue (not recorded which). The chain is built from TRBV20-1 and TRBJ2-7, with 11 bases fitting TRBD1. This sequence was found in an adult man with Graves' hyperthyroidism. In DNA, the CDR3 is TGCAGTGCTATTGGGACAGGGGGGACCTACGAGCAGTACTTC. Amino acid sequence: CSAIGTGGTYEQYF.